One sample yielded the 23 T cell receptor beta chains listed below, sequenced in a study of blood T cell repertoires in COVID-19. Produced via immunoSEQ multiplex PCR; TCRdb's table is partial and in-frame only. The sample lists fewer than 300,000 clones; 85% to 90% were seen once. Sequencing was done on a sample of peripheral blood. These receptor sequences come from a woman aged 45-60 years with COVID-19, enrolled during active disease.

The chain carries TRBV5-4 and TRBJ2-1; 13 positions match TRBD2. Germline CDR1 SGHNT, CDR2 YYREEE (reference sequence). V dropped 4 bases and J dropped 5; count of bases not matched to a gene: 9. This CDR3 has 17 residues. CDR3 loop: CASSPGGGLAGNNEQFF. Written as DNA, the CDR3 is TGTGCCAGCAGCCCGGGGGGGGGACTAGCGGGAAACAATGAGCAGTTCTTC.

This clone appeared once. This CDR3 is CASSPRPAGFSYNEQFF. CDR3 nucleotides: TGTGCCAGCTCACCACGCCCAGCGGGATTCTCCTACAATGAGCAGTTCTTC. This chain links TRBV18 with TRBJ2-1, with 7 nucleotides matching TRBD2. Germline trimming cut 1 base from V and 0 bases from J; bases unmatched to any gene: 6. The CDR3 extends over 17 amino acids. Germline-derived CDR1 and CDR2 are KGHSH and LQKENI.

CDR3 bases: TGTGCCACCAGTGCTTCCGGGACAGGGCGGCACGAGCAGTACTTC. This gives the protein CATSASGTGRHEQYF. The chain uses TRBV24-1 and TRBJ2-7; TRBD1 matches 9 bases. With V trimmed by 5 bases and J by 5 bases, 9 bases remained unmatched. Germline CDR1 KGHDR, CDR2 SFDVKD. CDR3 length: 15 amino acids.

This clone appeared once. The rearrangement uses TRBV19 and TRBJ2-5, with 7 bases identical to TRBD1. The germline gives CDR1 LNHDA, CDR2 SQIVND (reference sequence). V lost 1 base to trimming and J lost 4 bases; unmatched junction nucleotides: 3. This CDR3 comprises 14 residues. CDR3 sequence (DNA): TGTGCCAGTAGTATAGTTAGGGGGCGAGAGACCCAGTACTTC. Its translation: CASSIVRGRETQYF.

V and J are TRBV12-3 or TRBV12-4 and TRBJ2-5; D might be TRBD2 (5 bases). V lost 5 bases, J lost 5 bases, and 12 bases lay in between. The CDR3 has 13 amino acids. CDR3 residues: CASSRGVGETQYF. As DNA, the CDR3 is TGTGCCAGCAGTCGGGGAGTCGGGGAGACCCAGTACTTC.

CDR3 coding DNA: TGTGCCAGCAGCCAAGTCTTGGCTAGCGGGACTTACGAGCAGTACTTC. The encoded protein is CASSQVLASGTYEQYF. The chain recombines TRBV3-1 (or the pseudogene TRBV3-2) with TRBJ2-7; TRBD2 aligns across 9 bases. V lost 1 base and J lost 4; bases outside the gene matches: 8. The CDR3 is 16 residues long. From germline, CDR1 is LGHDT and CDR2 YNNKEL (reference sequence).

This chain links TRBV7-8 with TRBJ1-1, with D tentatively TRBD1 (5 bases). CDR3 length: 14 amino acids. Germline V gene lookup returns CDR1 SGHVS and CDR2 FQNEAQ. V was trimmed by 3 bases and J by 0 bases, leaving 8 bases between them. CDR3 sequence: CASSLTVLNTEAFF. The DNA of the CDR3 is TGTGCCAGCAGCTTGACAGTTTTGAACACTGAAGCTTTCTTT.

The V call is TRBV7-9, the J call TRBJ2-2; TRBD1 agrees at 8 bases. The CDR3 runs 16 residues. Losses at the gene ends were 4 bases for V and 4 bases for J; bases not matched to a gene: 8. CDR1 and CDR2 (germline): SEHNR, FQNEAQ (reference sequence). CDR3 residues: CASSSGDRGFTGELFF. In DNA, the CDR3 is TGTGCCAGCAGCTCAGGCGACAGGGGTTTCACCGGGGAGCTGTTTTTT.

The DNA for the CDR3 is TGTGCCAGCAGCTTAGGGGACAGTTCCTACGAGCAGTACTTC. It is translated as CASSLGDSSYEQYF. The chain carries TRBV11-3 and TRBJ2-7, with TRBD1 matching over 7 bases. V gave up 1 base and J gave up 1 base; unmatched junction bases: 1. The CDR3 runs 14 residues. Germline V CDR1 and CDR2: SGHNT, YENEEA.

This clone was seen once. The V call is TRBV7-9, the J call TRBJ1-2; D may be TRBD1 (5 bases). This CDR3 spans 15 amino acids. V lost 1 base and J 4 bases, leaving 13 bases between the germline ends. Per the germline V gene, CDR1 is SEHNR and CDR2 is FQNEAQ (reference sequence). This CDR3 is CASSLESAGPYGYTF. The DNA of the CDR3 is TGTGCCAGCAGCTTAGAGTCGGCAGGGCCCTATGGCTACACCTTC.

V usage is TRBV27 and J usage is TRBJ2-6; no clear D gene. The CDR3 has 15 amino acids. Trimming shortened V by 4 bases and J by 1 base, and 8 bases separated the two germline ends. From germline, CDR1 is MNHEY and CDR2 SMNVEV (reference sequence). The DNA of the CDR3 is TGTGCCAGCAGTTCGAGCTGGTCTGGGGCCAACGTCCTGACTTTC. It specifies CASSSSWSGANVLTF. Looking up the rest from reference TRBV27 and TRBJ2-6 gives the full variable domain: EAQVTQNPRYLITVTGKKLTVTCSQNMNHEYMSWYRQDPGLGLRQIYYSMNVEVTDKGDVPEGYKVSRKEKRNFPLILESPSPNQTSLYFCASSSSWSGANVLTFGAGSRLTVL.

The CDR3: CAISESGGLAAYEQYF. The CDR3, as DNA: TGTGCCATCAGTGAGTCCGGGGGACTAGCGGCCTACGAGCAGTACTTC. The V call is TRBV10-3, the J call TRBJ2-7; 11 bases are shared with TRBD2. The germline V gene has CDR1 ENHRY and CDR2 SYGVKD. J gave up 2 bases and V 0 bases, and 3 bases lay outside the gene matches. This CDR3 spans 16 amino acids.

The CDR3 coding sequence is TGTGCCATCAGTGAGTCGACTAGCGGGAGCACAGATACGCAGTATTTT. Residues: CAISESTSGSTDTQYF. The chain is built from TRBV10-3 and TRBJ2-3; 10 bases are a match to TRBD2. The trim removed 0 bases at V and 0 bases at J, leaving 0 bases unmatched. The CDR3 consists of 16 residues. Germline V gene lookup returns CDR1 ENHRY and CDR2 SYGVKD.

This chain joins TRBV28 and TRBJ1-1; unclear D gene. Trimming took off 3 bases at V and 7 bases at J, with 9 bases between the two ends. This CDR3 is built from 12 residues. CDR1 is MDHEN and CDR2 is SYDVKM in the germline V gene. The chain's CDR3 is CASSLRRSEAFF. DNA for the CDR3: TGTGCCAGCAGTTTGCGGCGGAGTGAAGCTTTCTTT.

The J gene is TRBJ2-2, the V gene TRBV30; D gene unclear. Germline CDR1 and CDR2: GTSNPN and SVGIG (reference sequence). CDR3 size: 14 residues. The CDR3 reads CARRVSGNTGELFF. DNA of the CDR3: TGTGCTCGAAGAGTGTCCGGGAACACCGGGGAGCTGTTTTTT.

The rearrangement joins TRBV6-5 to TRBJ1-1, with TRBD1 matching over 7 bases. After removal of 5 bases from V and 2 bases from J, the junction contained 5 bases not matched to a gene. Looked up from germline, CDR1 is MNHEY and CDR2 is SVGAGI. The CDR3 consists of 14 residues. CDR3 sequence reads: CASSPDRVNTEAFF. CDR3 in DNA: TGTGCCAGCAGTCCCGACAGGGTTAACACTGAAGCTTTCTTT.

As regards this clone: Other DNA variants within this sample encode the same CDR3. The chain recombines TRBV7-2 with TRBJ2-3; D gene unclear. CDR3 size: 12 residues. Germline CDR1 SGHTA, CDR2 FQGNSA. V gave up 1 base and J gave up 7 bases, with 6 bases separating them. CDR3 bases: TGTGCCAGCAGCTTAGACTCCTATACGCAGTATTTT. Amino acid sequence: CASSLDSYTQYF.

CDR3 coding DNA: TGCGCCAGCAGCCAAGGATCCACCCGGGGGTTCGGCTCACCCCTCCACTTT. Its translation: CASSQGSTRGFGSPLHF. The chain combines TRBV4-1 with TRBJ1-6; a weak D match, TRBD1 (5 bases). This CDR3 spans 17 amino acids. The germline gives CDR1 MGHRA, CDR2 YSYEKL. V lost 1 base, J lost 10 bases, and 20 bases lay in between.

J is TRBJ2-3 and V is TRBV7-9, with TRBD2 matching 8 bases. Germline V gene lookup returns CDR1 SEHNR and CDR2 FQNEAQ (reference sequence). The CDR3 runs 15 residues. V was pared by 5 bases and J by 1 base, with 5 bases of the junction left unmatched. The DNA of the CDR3 is TGTGCCAGCAGCCCCAGACTAGCGCGCACAGATACGCAGTATTTT. This gives the protein CASSPRLARTDTQYF.

The rearrangement links TRBV6-5 to TRBJ2-7; D not resolved. V gave up 0 bases and J gave up 6 bases, with 15 bases separating them. CDR3 length: 15 amino acids. Germline V gene sequence: CDR1 MNHEY, CDR2 SVGAGI. The CDR3 DNA follows: TGTGCCAGCAGTTACTCGCGTTGGTCACCGAGCGAGCAGTACTTC. Translating it yields CASSYSRWSPSEQYF.

The CDR3 nucleotides are TGTGCCTGGAGGCAGGGACAGACGCCCCCCTATGGCTACACCTTC. Protein sequence: CAWRQGQTPPYGYTF. This chain joins TRBV30 and TRBJ1-2; 7 nucleotides align to TRBD1. CDR1 is GTSNPN and CDR2 is SVGIG in the germline V gene (reference sequence). Trimming took 3 bases from V and 4 from J; bases not matched to a gene: 11. The CDR3 extends over 15 amino acids.

This chain uses TRBV19 with TRBJ2-7, with TRBD1 matching 9 bases. V shed 4 bases, J shed 2 bases, and the junction held 6 bases outside the gene matches. The germline V gene has CDR1 LNHDA and CDR2 SQIVND (reference sequence). The CDR3 contains 15 residues. In nucleotides, the CDR3 is TGTGCCAGTAGTACGACAGGGGGGGAGACCTACGAGCAGTACTTC. Translating it yields CASSTTGGETYEQYF.

In nucleotides, the CDR3 is TGTGCCAGCAGGTGGACGAGGGAAGGCAATCAGCCCCAGCATTTT. Its translation is CASRWTREGNQPQHF. This chain joins TRBV6-5 and TRBJ1-5; D unresolved. V lost 6 bases and J lost 2, with 14 bases in between. CDR1 is MNHEY, CDR2 SVGAGI, per germline. This CDR3 is built from 15 residues.